The 11 T cell receptor beta chains given below trace back to one sample, sequenced in a study of T-cell memory formation after mild COVID-19. Each CDR3 protein gets one entry after TCRdb re-called the 5' RACE reads with MiXCR. The repertoire holds fewer than 700,000 distinct CDR3 sequences, with around 17% as singletons. Material for sequencing was PBMCs or a T cell subset sorted from them (not recorded which). Receptors were obtained from an adult woman who had mild COVID-19 (a few samples of this study predate the infection). Cell type and time point are not known.

This clonotype was recorded at least ten times. The chain employs TRBV5-6 and TRBJ2-3, with 9 positions matching TRBD2. The trim removed 4 bases at V and 9 bases at J, leaving 12 bases unmatched. Germline lookup yields CDR1 SGHDT and CDR2 YYEEEE. CDR3 length: 15 amino acids. The CDR3 nucleotides read TGTGCCAGCAGCATAAATCTAGCGGGGTTGGCCACGCAGTATTTT. It encodes CASSINLAGLATQYF.

This clonotype has a handful of counts. This chain joins TRBV4-2 and TRBJ2-1, with TRBD2 matching over 10 bases. The junction had 5 bases not matched to a gene; V was cut back by 2 bases and J by 4 bases. This CDR3 contains 16 residues. The germline gives CDR1 LGHNA, CDR2 YNFKEQ. CDR3 region: CASSQSLAGTYNEQFF. The CDR3 bases are TGTGCCAGCAGCCAATCACTAGCGGGGACGTACAATGAGCAGTTCTTC.

This clonotype was counted once. V usage is TRBV9 and J usage is TRBJ2-7, with no clear D. V gave up 0 bases and J gave up 3 bases, with 16 bases separating them. Germline loops: CDR1 SGDLS, CDR2 YYNGEE. The CDR3 spans 16 residues. The CDR3 DNA reads TGTGCCAGCAGCGTAGAAATGGGAAGTAAGGGCTACGAGCAGTACTTC. Translation: CASSVEMGSKGYEQYF.

V is TRBV7-9 and J is TRBJ2-1; the match to TRBD2 covers 13 bases. Germline values: CDR1 SEHNR, CDR2 FQNEAQ (reference sequence). This CDR3 contains 18 residues. After removal of 5 bases from V and 5 bases from J, the junction contained 12 bases not matched to a gene. This chain's CDR3 is CASSPRTSGRITDNEQFF. CDR3 in DNA: TGTGCCAGCAGCCCCCGGACTAGCGGGAGAATTACCGACAATGAGCAGTTCTTC. The complete variable domain, with remaining parts taken from reference TRBV7-9 and TRBJ2-1, reads DTGVSQNPRHKITKRGQNVTFRCDPISEHNRLYWYRQTLGQGPEFLTYFQNEAQLEKSRLLSDRFSAERPKGSFSTLEIQRTEQGDSAMYLCASSPRTSGRITDNEQFFGPGTRLTVL.

This clonotype was observed a handful of times. The chain joins TRBV24-1 to TRBJ2-2, with TRBD2 matching 12 bases. The CDR3 runs 19 residues. The J segment lost 4 bases and the V segment lost 3 bases, leaving 11 bases of the junction unmatched. The germline CDR1 and CDR2 sequences are KGHDR and SFDVKD. For the CDR3, the DNA is TGTGCCACCAGTGATCCGAAACCGACTAGCGGGAGAGGCACCGGGGAGCTGTTTTTT. Residues: CATSDPKPTSGRGTGELFF.

This clonotype appeared many times. The chain is built from TRBV12-3 or TRBV12-4 and TRBJ2-5; 9 bases are a match to TRBD2. Trimming at V came to 6 bases and at J to 1 base, leaving 18 bases not matched to a gene. The CDR3 has 19 amino acids. CDR3 in DNA: TGTGCCAGCAGATCTACTTCCTCTACTAGCGGGCGATCCCAAGAGACCCAGTACTTC. Its translation: CASRSTSSTSGRSQETQYF.

This clonotype has a handful of counts. Written as DNA, the CDR3 is TGTGCCAGCAGTGAGAGGGGCGGCCTCTACGAGCAGTACTTC. Its translation: CASSERGGLYEQYF. The V gene is TRBV2, the J gene TRBJ2-7; D is perhaps TRBD1 or TRBD2 (5 bases each). The CDR3 extends over 14 amino acids. Germline V lookup: CDR1 SNHLY, CDR2 FYNNEI. The V end lost 3 bases, the J end lost 3 bases, and 12 bases lay between the germline ends.

This clonotype appeared a few times. The chain has TRBV12-3 or TRBV12-4 and TRBJ1-2, with D unclear. The length of the CDR3 is 14 residues. The V end lost 0 bases, the J end lost 0 bases, and 5 bases lay between the germline ends. CDR3 sequence reads: CASSLARTNYGYTF. The CDR3 bases are TGTGCCAGCAGTTTAGCCAGGACTAACTATGGCTACACCTTC.

This clonotype was seen more than once but under ten times. The V and J genes are TRBV5-5 and TRBJ2-5, with D possibly being TRBD1 (6 bases). This CDR3 is built from 14 residues. Germline-derived CDR1 and CDR2 are SGHKS and YYEKEE (reference sequence). Trimming pared 4 bases from V and 4 bases from J, leaving 14 bases between. The CDR3 DNA sequence: TGTGCCAGCAGCCCGGGACAACTAGGAGAGACCCAGTACTTC. Its protein product is CASSPGQLGETQYF.

This clonotype was seen more than once but under ten times. The chain couples TRBV2 to TRBJ2-7, with a weak D call TRBD1 (5 bases). Germline lookup yields CDR1 SNHLY and CDR2 FYNNEI. V dropped 5 bases and J dropped 5 bases, with 22 bases sitting between them. The CDR3 loop spans 16 amino acids. CDR3 residues: CASSLSRAGKSNEQYF. The CDR3 coding sequence is TGTGCCAGCAGTCTGTCCCGCGCAGGGAAAAGTAACGAGCAGTACTTC. The full variable domain, its missing parts supplied by reference TRBV2 and TRBJ2-7, is EPEVTQTPSHQVTQMGQEVILRCVPISNHLYFYWYRQILGQKVEFLVSFYNNEISEKSEIFDDQFSVERPDGSNFTLKIRSTKLEDSAMYFCASSLSRAGKSNEQYFGPGTRLTVT.

This clonotype was counted only a few times. The chain carries TRBV9 and TRBJ1-5; D call uncertain. The V end was cut by 0 bases, the J end by 3 bases, with 10 bases between. This CDR3 comprises 15 residues. Germline-derived CDR1 and CDR2 are SGDLS and YYNGEE. CDR3: CASSVVEPFNQPQHF. DNA for the CDR3: TGTGCCAGCAGCGTAGTGGAACCGTTCAATCAGCCCCAGCATTTT.